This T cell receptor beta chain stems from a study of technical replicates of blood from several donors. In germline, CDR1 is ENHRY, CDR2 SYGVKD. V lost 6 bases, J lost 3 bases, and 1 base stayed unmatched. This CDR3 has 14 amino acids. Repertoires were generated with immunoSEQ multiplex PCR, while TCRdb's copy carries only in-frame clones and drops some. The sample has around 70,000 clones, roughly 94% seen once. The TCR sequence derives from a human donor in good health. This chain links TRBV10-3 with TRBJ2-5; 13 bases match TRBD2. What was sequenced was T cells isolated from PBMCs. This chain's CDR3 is CAIRGTSGEETQYF. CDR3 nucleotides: TGTGCCATCAGGGGGACTAGCGGGGAAGAGACCCAGTACTTC.